A selection of T cell receptor beta chains follows, all from one sample in a study of T cells in Graves' hyperthyroidism and ophthalmopathy. One entry per CDR3 protein results from TCRdb running MiXCR on the multiplex PCR reads. The sample includes around 390,000 distinct CDR3 sequences, 14% of them seen just once. Sequencing was done on a sample of blood. These receptors were obtained from a young woman with Graves' ophthalmopathy. The CDR3 runs from the conserved cysteine through the conserved F or W. The order of the fields is D gene, clone size, V gene, J gene, CDR3 protein, CDR3 DNA. A D gene is named only where the DNA matches it firmly. Not every row has a clone size; where given, it reads once, few, many or a size class.

>-|few|TRBV6-1|TRBJ1-3
CASSDASPGSGNTIYF
TGTGCCAGCAGTGACGCCTCGCCAGGGAGCGGAAACACCATATATTTT
>-|-|TRBV12-3/TRBV12-4|TRBJ1-2
CASSFPRSEGYTF
TGTGCCAGCAGTTTTCCCCGATCTGAGGGCTACACCTTC
>-|many|TRBV12-3/TRBV12-4|TRBJ2-1
CASSLVVGALSYNEQFF
TGTGCCAGCAGTCTAGTAGTGGGGGCTCTATCCTACAATGAGCAGTTCTTC
>TRBD1|many|TRBV3-1|TRBJ2-7
CASSHSTGSHEQYF
TGTGCCAGCAGTCACTCGACAGGGTCCCACGAGCAGTACTTC
>-|few|TRBV12-5|TRBJ2-7
CASSTRGFDEQYF
TGTGCTAGTTCCACCAGAGGGTTCGATGAGCAGTACTTC
>-|many|TRBV11-1|TRBJ1-1
CASSLPSGRMNTEAFF
TGTGCCAGCAGCTTGCCGTCCGGACGGATGAACACTGAAGCTTTCTTT
>-|few|TRBV12-3/TRBV12-4|TRBJ1-4
CASSLIGIEEKLFF
TGTGCCAGCAGTTTAATTGGGATCGAGGAAAAACTGTTTTTT
>-|many|TRBV11-2|TRBJ1-2
CASSLDNRAGYTF
TGTGCCAGCAGCTTAGATAACAGGGCCGGCTACACCTTC
>TRBD2|-|TRBV6-2/TRBV6-3|TRBJ2-7
CASSVTSGGGFYEQYF
TGTGCCAGCAGCGTGACTAGCGGGGGGGGCTTCTACGAGCAGTACTTC
>-|many|TRBV12-3/TRBV12-4|TRBJ1-5
CASSRQNQPQHF
TGTGCCAGCAGTCGACAGAATCAGCCCCAGCATTTT
>TRBD2|many|TRBV12-3/TRBV12-4|TRBJ2-7
CASRGTSGGYEQYF
TGTGCCAGCAGGGGGACTAGCGGGGGTTACGAGCAGTACTTC
>-|-|TRBV14|TRBJ1-1
CASSQSKGKAFF
TGTGCCAGCAGCCAGAGTAAAGGGAAAGCTTTCTTT
>-|many|TRBV28|TRBJ1-2
CASGDHSEGRNGYTF
TGTGCCAGCGGGGACCACTCGGAGGGCCGGAATGGCTACACCTTC
>-|many|TRBV5-8|TRBJ2-7
CASSLERTGRRVYEQYF
TGTGCCAGCAGCCTGGAGAGGACAGGACGGAGGGTCTACGAGCAGTACTTC
>-|many|TRBV30|TRBJ2-3
CAWRGVGTDTQYF
TGTGCCTGGAGGGGGGTCGGCACAGATACGCAGTATTTT
>TRBD2|many|TRBV6-6|TRBJ2-3
CASSYPQRGPGTDTQYF
TGTGCCAGCAGTTACCCCCAGCGGGGGCCAGGGACAGATACGCAGTATTTT
>TRBD2|many|TRBV11-3|TRBJ2-1
CASSEGTSGGAEEQFF
TGTGCCAGCAGCGAAGGGACTAGCGGGGGGGCCGAGGAGCAGTTCTTC